These 25 T cell receptor beta chains originate from one sample sequenced in a study of T cells after yellow fever vaccination. Via MiXCR, TCRdb re-called the 5' RACE reads, giving one row per CDR3 protein. The sample includes some 130,000 distinct CDR3 sequences, about 7% of them seen just once. Specimen: CD4+ T cells sorted from PBMCs, collected 10 days after the yellow fever booster vaccination. These receptors were obtained from a man aged 25 to 40 who received the YFV17D yellow fever vaccine.

The genes are TRBV20-1 and TRBJ2-7; D may be TRBD1 or TRBD2 (5 bases each). Trimming stripped 1 base from V and 6 bases from J, with 10 bases between. CDR3 length equals 12 residues. Germline lookup yields CDR1 DFQATT and CDR2 SNEGSKA (reference sequence). In DNA form, the CDR3 reads TGCAGTGCTAGAGTCCGAGGGGTCGAGCAGTACTTC. As protein: CSARVRGVEQYF.

This chain joins TRBV7-2 and TRBJ2-7, with D hard to call. This CDR3 is built from 14 residues. Germline V lookup: CDR1 SGHTA, CDR2 FQGNSA. Trimming left V 1 base short and J 5 bases short, with 12 bases between. The DNA of the CDR3 is TGTGCCAGCAGCTTAGATGTTAGATCCCACGAGCAGTACTTC. Amino acids: CASSLDVRSHEQYF.

For this clonotype: This may come from a read error, since a much larger clone is one base off. The chain links TRBV5-1 to TRBJ2-1; D is perhaps TRBD2 (5 bases). Trimming removed 7 bases from V and 2 bases from J, with 16 bases in between. There are 15 residues in the CDR3. Germline CDR1 and CDR2: SGHRS and YFSETQ. The CDR3 nucleotides are TGCGCCAGCGGTTTTGTCGGGGAACCCTACAATGAGCAGTTCTTC. Translation: CASGFVGEPYNEQFF.

This clonotype was detected ten times or more. CDR3 loop: CASSSTVRGSSGANVLTF. CDR3 nucleotide sequence: TGTGCCAGCAGTTCAACCGTCCGGGGATCGTCTGGGGCCAACGTCCTGACTTTC. V gene TRBV11-2 combines with J gene TRBJ2-6, with D maybe TRBD2 (5 bases). The V and J ends lost 6 bases and 1 base respectively, with 19 bases between them. CDR3 length: 18 amino acids. Germline CDR1 and CDR2: SGHAT and FQNNGV.

The table lists this clonotype with many counts. The V call is TRBV5-1, the J call TRBJ2-7; a possible D gene is TRBD1 (6 bases). CDR1 is SGHRS, CDR2 YFSETQ, per germline. The CDR3 is made up of 15 amino acids. Trimming removed 1 base at V and 2 bases at J, with 13 bases between. The CDR3 DNA follows: TGCGCCAGCAGCTTGATCGCGGACAGTACCTACGAGCAGTACTTC. Protein sequence: CASSLIADSTYEQYF.

The sample holds many counts of this clonotype. This chain uses TRBV7-6 with TRBJ2-6; D not resolved. The CDR3 is 14 amino acids. The V end was cut by 1 base, the J end by 1 base, with 2 bases between. Germline V lookup: CDR1 SGHVS, CDR2 FNYEAQ. In nucleotides, the CDR3 is TGTGCCAGCAGCTTAGTTTCTGGGGCCAACGTCCTGACTTTC. As protein: CASSLVSGANVLTF.

The chain combines TRBV20-1 with TRBJ2-3; possible D gene TRBD1, 6 bases. From germline, CDR1 is DFQATT and CDR2 SNEGSKA (reference sequence). This CDR3 region has 16 residues. V lost 3 bases to trimming and J lost 0 bases, with 16 bases between them. The CDR3 region is CSASPQAGDSTDTQYF. Here the CDR3 DNA reads TGCAGTGCTAGCCCCCAAGCAGGGGATAGCACAGATACGCAGTATTTT.

This chain links TRBV6-5 with TRBJ2-2; weak D call: TRBD2 (5 bases). Trimming cost V 2 bases and J 0 bases, with 13 bases left between them. The CDR3 covers 17 residues. Germline CDR1 and CDR2: MNHEY and SVGAGI. The DNA for the CDR3 is TGTGCCAGCAGTTACGCGGGCGGATTCGCGAACACCGGGGAGCTGTTTTTT. This encodes CASSYAGGFANTGELFF.

In its sample, this clonotype was seen many times. The DNA of the CDR3 is TGCAGCGTTATCGGCACTGAAGCTTTCTTT. Its translation: CSVIGTEAFF. This sequence joins TRBV29-1 and TRBJ1-1, with D hard to call. Germline CDR1 reads SQVTM; CDR2 reads ANQGSEA. The CDR3 extends over 10 amino acids. V was shortened by 5 bases and J by 4 bases, with 5 bases between the two germline ends.

Ten or more counts support this clonotype. V usage is TRBV7-2 and J usage is TRBJ2-7, with TRBD2 matching 7 bases. Germline V gene sequence: CDR1 SGHTA, CDR2 FQGNSA. This CDR3 comprises 16 residues. V lost 6 bases, J lost 3 bases, and 14 bases stayed unmatched. CDR3 nucleotides: TGTGCCAGCAGTCCGGGGGGACTCCTGGTTGTCTACGAGCAGTACTTC. It translates to CASSPGGLLVVYEQYF.

This clonotype was counted many times. The genes are TRBV6-1 and TRBJ2-1; 8 nucleotides align to TRBD2. Germline CDR1 and CDR2: MNHNS and SASEGT. This CDR3 region has 16 residues. V trimming: 6 bases; J trimming: 4 bases; junction bases outside the gene matches: 11. The CDR3 loop reads CASSALLSGAYNEQFF. As DNA, the CDR3 is TGTGCCAGCAGCGCACTACTTAGCGGGGCTTACAATGAGCAGTTCTTC.

The sample holds many counts of this clonotype. The gene calls are TRBV7-2 and TRBJ2-5; TRBD1 matches at 10 bases. The CDR3 runs 17 residues. Germline V lookup: CDR1 SGHTA, CDR2 FQGNSA. V trimming: 4 bases; J trimming: 3 bases; junction bases outside the gene matches: 11. CDR3 residues: CASSSRQGAGYKETQYF. In nucleotides, the CDR3 is TGTGCCAGCAGCTCCCGACAGGGGGCAGGATATAAAGAGACCCAGTACTTC. Full variable domain (remainder filled in from reference TRBV7-2 and TRBJ2-5): GAGVSQSPSNKVTEKGKDVELRCDPISGHTALYWYRQSLGQGLEFLIYFQGNSAPDKSGLPSDRFSAERTGGSVSTLTIQRTQQEDSAVYLCASSSRQGAGYKETQYFGPGTRLLVL.

This chain connects TRBV12-3 or TRBV12-4 to TRBJ2-7; TRBD2 is a possible D gene (5 bases). The V end lost 5 bases, the J end lost 3 bases, and 11 bases lay between the germline ends. The CDR3 spans 13 residues. As DNA, the CDR3 is TGTGCCAGCAGTCCCGGACTGATCTACGAGCAGTACTTC. This translates into CASSPGLIYEQYF.

This clonotype was seen at least ten times. CDR3 nucleotide sequence: TGTGCCAGCAGCTTGGAGGGGACAGGGTTCCCAGGAAAACTGTTTTTT. It codes for CASSLEGTGFPGKLFF. V usage is TRBV7-8 and J usage is TRBJ1-4; 9 bases are a match to TRBD1. Germline V CDR1 and CDR2: SGHVS, FQNEAQ. CDR3 size: 16 residues. V lost 3 bases to trimming and J lost 10 bases; unmatched junction nucleotides: 12.

This clonotype has only a few counts. The V gene is TRBV6-1, the J gene TRBJ1-4, with 7 bases fitting TRBD1. In germline, CDR1 is MNHNS, CDR2 SASEGT. There are 17 residues in the CDR3. J gave up 8 bases and V 8 bases, and 20 bases lay outside the gene matches. DNA of the CDR3: TGTGCCAGCCGACAGGGCCGGACTCCCTTCGGGGGCGAAAAACTGTTTTTT. Its protein product is CASRQGRTPFGGEKLFF.

In this sample, this clonotype turned up many times. V gene TRBV7-6 combines with J gene TRBJ2-1, with 7 bases identical to TRBD2. CDR1 and CDR2 (germline): SGHVS, FNYEAQ. The V and J ends lost 5 bases and 7 bases, in that order; junction bases with no gene match: 17. The CDR3 is 17 residues long. The CDR3 region has the DNA TGTGCCAGCAGCCCCCTCTGGACCAAGGTTAGCGGGAATGAGCAGTTCTTC. It yields the protein CASSPLWTKVSGNEQFF. The variable domain in full, with the rest retrieved from reference TRBV7-6 and TRBJ2-1, is GAGVSQSPRYKVTKRGQDVALRCDPISGHVSLYWYRQALGQGPEFLTYFNYEAQQDKSGLPNDRFSAERPEGSISTLTIQRTEQRDSAMYRCASSPLWTKVSGNEQFFGPGTRLTVL.

This clonotype was counted at least ten times. The chain is built from TRBV20-1 and TRBJ2-7; D is perhaps TRBD1 (6 bases). V was pared by 2 bases and J by 5 bases, with 13 bases between. Germline CDR1 reads DFQATT; CDR2 reads SNEGSKA (reference sequence). This CDR3 is built from 13 residues. The CDR3 bases are TGCAGTGCTAGAACAGGGTCTATAGACGAGCAGTACTTC. It specifies CSARTGSIDEQYF.

This clonotype was detected many times. V gene TRBV12-3 or TRBV12-4 combines with J gene TRBJ2-1; D is unclear. V was pared by 6 bases and J by 2 bases, with 8 bases between. This CDR3 region has 13 residues. This CDR3 is CASRDNTYNEQFF. The CDR3 DNA sequence: TGTGCCAGCAGAGACAATACCTACAATGAGCAGTTCTTC.

As regards this clonotype: Since a much larger clone is just one base distant, this may be a read error. The chain links TRBV7-3 to TRBJ2-7, with TRBD1 as a possible D gene (6 bases). Germline V gene data show CDR1 as SGHTA and CDR2 as FQGTGA. The ends were cut back, 4 bases at V and 2 bases at J, with 12 bases in the middle. The CDR3 sequence is 14 residues long. CDR3 sequence reads: CASSSGQCPYEQYF. The CDR3, as DNA: TGTGCCAGCAGCTCAGGACAGTGCCCCTACGAGCAGTACTTC.

This clonotype has at least ten counts. The V gene is TRBV2, the J gene TRBJ2-1; 10 bases line up with TRBD2. CDR3 length: 15 amino acids. V dropped 6 bases and J dropped 9; count of bases not matched to a gene: 11. Per the germline V gene, CDR1 is SNHLY and CDR2 is FYNNEI. CDR3 region: CASRGWSSGSGEQFF. CDR3 DNA: TGTGCCAGCAGAGGGTGGTCTAGCGGGAGTGGTGAGCAGTTCTTC.

This clonotype has a count of ten or more. The genes are TRBV7-9 and TRBJ2-7, with TRBD2 identical over 8 bases. Per the germline V gene, CDR1 is SEHNR and CDR2 is FQNEAQ (reference sequence). CDR3 length: 16 amino acids. Losses at the gene ends were 2 bases for V and 6 bases for J; bases not matched to a gene: 12. For the CDR3, the DNA is TGTGCCAGCAGCTTAATAGCCGGGACTAGAGGGGCCGAGCAGTACTTC. As protein: CASSLIAGTRGAEQYF.

The chain combines TRBV7-3 with TRBJ1-2, with a weak D call TRBD1 (6 bases). Per germline, CDR1 SGHTA and CDR2 FQGTGA. V was cut by 5 bases and J by 4 bases, with 20 bases left in between. The CDR3 sequence is 16 residues long. CDR3 residues: CASSPQTGGASYGYTF. The DNA of the CDR3 is TGTGCCAGCAGCCCCCAAACGGGGGGGGCGAGCTATGGCTACACCTTC.

Many counts were recorded for this clonotype. V usage is TRBV9 and J usage is TRBJ2-3; perhaps TRBD1 as D (5 bases). Per the germline V gene, CDR1 is SGDLS and CDR2 is YYNGEE. V was cut by 4 bases and J by 2 bases, with 11 bases left in between. The CDR3 has 14 residues. In DNA, the CDR3 is TGTGCCAGCAGCTCTCAGGGTTTCACAGATACGCAGTATTTT. Translating gives CASSSQGFTDTQYF.

In this sample, this clonotype turned up many times. The chain joins TRBV5-1 to TRBJ2-1, with 7 bases identical to TRBD2. Germline assignment: CDR1 SGHRS and CDR2 YFSETQ. The CDR3 extends over 15 amino acids. With V trimmed by 1 base and J by 7 bases, 8 bases remained unmatched. The CDR3 sequence: CASSLFREVLNEQFF. The CDR3 nucleotides are TGCGCCAGCAGCTTGTTTCGGGAGGTTTTGAATGAGCAGTTCTTC.

This clonotype was recorded many times. This chain connects TRBV19 to TRBJ1-5, with TRBD1 matching 10 bases. This CDR3 spans 13 amino acids. CDR1 is LNHDA, CDR2 SQIVND, per germline (reference sequence). The V segment lost 6 bases and the J segment 6 bases; nucleotides outside the gene matches: 2. As DNA, the CDR3 is TGTGCCAGTAGCCGACAGGGGGCTCAGCCCCAGCATTTT. Amino acid sequence: CASSRQGAQPQHF. The whole variable domain, filled in from reference TRBV19 and TRBJ1-5, reads DGGITQSPKYLFRKEGQNVTLSCEQNLNHDAMYWYRQDPGQGLRLIYYSQIVNDFQKGDIAEGYSVSREKKESFPLTVTSAQKNPTAFYLCASSRQGAQPQHFGDGTRLSIL.